The 8 T cell receptor beta chains in this list originate from one sample, sequenced in a study of blood T cell repertoires in COVID-19. Libraries were prepared by immunoSEQ multiplex PCR; TCRdb keeps only in-frame clonotypes and omits some of them. The data show over 250,000 clones, roughly 91% seen once. Sample: PBMCs or T cells enriched from blood (not recorded which). These receptors were taken from a woman in her fifties or sixties who had recovered from COVID-19.

In DNA, the CDR3 is TGTGCCAGCAGCCCCGTGGGGCCGCCCTACGAGCAGTACTTC. Amino acid sequence: CASSPVGPPYEQYF. The chain carries TRBV5-6 and TRBJ2-7; maybe TRBD1 (5 bases). From germline, CDR1 is SGHDT and CDR2 YYEEEE. The CDR3 runs to 14 residues. V was shortened by 4 bases and J by 2 bases, with 13 bases between the two germline ends.

The CDR3 nucleotides read TGTGCCAGCAGTTACAACCAGTATGGCTACACCTTC. The encoded protein is CASSYNQYGYTF. The chain carries TRBV6-5 and TRBJ1-2; D is unresolved. The CDR3 sequence is 12 residues long. The V end was cut by 2 bases, the J end by 5 bases, with 6 bases between. Germline loops: CDR1 MNHEY, CDR2 SVGAGI.

This chain connects TRBV7-6 to TRBJ2-5; TRBD1 matches at 11 bases. J was trimmed by 4 bases and V by 0 bases; bases with no gene match: 4. This CDR3 has 16 residues. Germline assignment: CDR1 SGHVS and CDR2 FNYEAQ. The CDR3 DNA is TGTGCCAGCAGCTTAGCGGGACAGGGGGACGGAGAGACCCAGTACTTC. Translated: CASSLAGQGDGETQYF.

The chain couples TRBV4-1 to TRBJ2-7; 7 bases match TRBD1. CDR3 length: 13 amino acids. In germline, CDR1 is MGHRA, CDR2 YSYEKL. V gave up 4 bases and J gave up 4 bases; unmatched junction bases: 4. The CDR3 coding sequence is TGCGCCAGCAGCCCCCGGGACAGTTACGAGCAGTACTTC. Its protein product is CASSPRDSYEQYF.

This clone was found once. V and J are TRBV6-5 and TRBJ1-1; D remains unclear. This CDR3 has 14 amino acids. V gave up 0 bases and J gave up 2 bases, with 7 bases separating them. CDR1 MNHEY and CDR2 SVGAGI come from the germline V gene. DNA of the CDR3: TGTGCCAGCAGTTACTCGAGGGCCAACACTGAAGCTTTCTTT. It encodes CASSYSRANTEAFF.

V usage is TRBV10-1 and J usage is TRBJ1-2; 8 positions agree with TRBD1. Germline-derived CDR1 and CDR2 are WNHNN and SYGVQD (reference sequence). The length of the CDR3 is 15 residues. V shed 2 bases, J shed 8 bases, and the junction held 10 bases outside the gene matches. The CDR3 region is CASSETQGALEGYTF. The CDR3 DNA reads TGCGCCAGCAGTGAGACTCAGGGGGCCCTGGAAGGCTACACCTTC.

The rearrangement links TRBV9 to TRBJ2-3, with D tentatively TRBD2 (6 bases). The V end was cut by 2 bases, the J end by 2 bases, with 15 bases between. This CDR3 has 16 residues. Germline CDR1 reads SGDLS; CDR2 reads YYNGEE. The CDR3 nucleotides are TGTGCCAGCAGCGTTGGGGGACTCGACCTCACAGATACGCAGTATTTT. It codes for CASSVGGLDLTDTQYF.

V and J are TRBV7-9 and TRBJ1-6, with a possible D match to TRBD1 (5 bases). With 4 bases removed from V and 7 bases from J, the gap between germline ends came to 14 bases. Germline assignment: CDR1 SEHNR and CDR2 FQNEAQ (reference sequence). The CDR3 has 15 amino acids. CDR3 protein: CASSSFREVNSPLHF. In DNA, the CDR3 is TGTGCCAGCAGCTCTTTCAGGGAAGTAAATTCACCCCTCCACTTT.